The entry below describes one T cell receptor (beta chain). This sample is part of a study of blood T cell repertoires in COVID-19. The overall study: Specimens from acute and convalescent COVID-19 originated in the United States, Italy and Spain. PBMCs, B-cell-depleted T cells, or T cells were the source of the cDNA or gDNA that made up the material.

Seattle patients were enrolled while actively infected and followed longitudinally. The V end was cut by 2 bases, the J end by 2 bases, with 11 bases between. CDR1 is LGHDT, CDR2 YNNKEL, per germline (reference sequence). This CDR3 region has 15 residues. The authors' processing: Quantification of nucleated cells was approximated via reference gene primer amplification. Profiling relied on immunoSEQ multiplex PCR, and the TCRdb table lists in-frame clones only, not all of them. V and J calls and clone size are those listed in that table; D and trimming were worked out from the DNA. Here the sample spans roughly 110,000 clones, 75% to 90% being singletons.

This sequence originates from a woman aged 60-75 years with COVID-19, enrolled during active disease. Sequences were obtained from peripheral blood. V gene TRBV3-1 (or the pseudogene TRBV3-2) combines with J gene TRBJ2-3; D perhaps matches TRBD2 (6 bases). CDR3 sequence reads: CASSQSGLYTDTQYF. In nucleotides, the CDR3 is TGTGCCAGCAGCCAATCGGGACTTTACACAGATACGCAGTATTTT.